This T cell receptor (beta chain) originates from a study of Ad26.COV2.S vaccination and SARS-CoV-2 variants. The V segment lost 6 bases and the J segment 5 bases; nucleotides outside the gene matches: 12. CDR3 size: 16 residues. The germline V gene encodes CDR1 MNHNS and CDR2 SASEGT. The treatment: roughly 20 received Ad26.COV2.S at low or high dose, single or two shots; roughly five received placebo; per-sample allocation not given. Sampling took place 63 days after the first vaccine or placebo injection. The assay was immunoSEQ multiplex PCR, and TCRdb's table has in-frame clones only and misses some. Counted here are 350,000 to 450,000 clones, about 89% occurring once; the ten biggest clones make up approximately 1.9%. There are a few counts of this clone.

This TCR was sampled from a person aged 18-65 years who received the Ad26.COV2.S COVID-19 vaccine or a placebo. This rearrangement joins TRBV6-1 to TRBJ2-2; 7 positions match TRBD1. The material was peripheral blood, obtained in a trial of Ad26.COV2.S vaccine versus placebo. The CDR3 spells CASSERQGIGTGELFF. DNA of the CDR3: TGTGCCAGCAGCGAAAGACAGGGCATTGGGACCGGGGAGCTGTTTTTT.